This T cell receptor beta chain was identified in a study of identifying expanded T cells in peripheral blood. Study-wide results and limits: Across healthy donors, higher total template counts meant significantly greater approximately 2-week count variance. Technical replicates showed about 1.1 changed clones; two weeks around 15; four weeks 19.

In regard to this clone: Its antigen is not known.

Looked up from germline, CDR1 is SGHVS and CDR2 is FQNEAQ. V lost 6 bases and J lost 6; bases outside the gene matches: 11. There are 15 residues in the CDR3. Profiling relied on immunoSEQ multiplex PCR, and the TCRdb table lists in-frame clones only, not all of them. The data show more than 85,000 clones, about 87% seen once. This sequence joins TRBV7-8 and TRBJ2-7, with TRBD1 matching over 10 bases. The source of this sequence is a person between 18 and 69 years old in good health. Material: blood. The CDR3 DNA sequence: TGTGCCAGCAGGGCCCCCGGGACAGGGGTTAGCGAGCAGTACTTC. Protein sequence: CASRAPGTGVSEQYF.